The 19 T cell receptor beta chains listed next were all sequenced from one sample in a study of graft-versus-host responses after intestinal transplantation. Repertoires were generated with immunoSEQ multiplex PCR, while TCRdb's copy carries only in-frame clones and drops some. Of 20,000 to 25,000 clones in the sample, approximately 94% are singletons; the top ten hold approximately 0.56%. This sample comprised PBMCs, obtained 156 days after intestinal transplant. The receptor set was obtained from a human patient who received an intestinal transplant, so some T cells may come from the graft donor.

The chain joins TRBV19 to TRBJ2-7; perhaps TRBD1 as D (6 bases). Germline V gives CDR1 LNHDA, CDR2 SQIVND (reference sequence). With 3 bases removed from V and 2 bases from J, the gap between germline ends came to 8 bases. CDR3 length equals 13 residues. The CDR3 is CASSMGATYEQYF. The CDR3 coding sequence is TGTGCCAGTAGTATGGGGGCCACCTACGAGCAGTACTTC.

The V gene is TRBV7-3, the J gene TRBJ2-3; no reliable D call. CDR1 is SGHTA and CDR2 is FQGTGA in the germline V gene. Between the trimmed V and J ends, which lost 4 bases and 0 bases, there was a span of 5 bases. The CDR3 has 13 amino acids. CDR3 sequence reads: CASSSLSTDTQYF. DNA of the CDR3: TGTGCCAGCAGCTCCCTAAGCACAGATACGCAGTATTTT.

This rearrangement joins TRBV2 to TRBJ2-7; 8 bases match TRBD1. CDR3 length: 16 amino acids. Losses at the gene ends were 4 bases for V and 4 bases for J; bases not matched to a gene: 12. The germline CDR1 and CDR2 sequences are SNHLY and FYNNEI. This CDR3 is CASSVEKGTGFYEQYF. Written as DNA, the CDR3 is TGTGCCAGCAGTGTTGAAAAGGGGACAGGTTTTTACGAGCAGTACTTC.

Only one count was recorded for this clone. V is TRBV19 and J is TRBJ2-1; 8 nucleotides align to TRBD2. Trimming at V came to 2 bases and at J to 4 bases, leaving 10 bases not matched to a gene. The CDR3 is 17 amino acids. Looked up from germline, CDR1 is LNHDA and CDR2 is SQIVND (reference sequence). For the CDR3, the DNA is TGTGCCAGTAGTATAAACGAACGGGCTAGCGGGTACAATGAGCAGTTCTTC. Protein product: CASSINERASGYNEQFF.

The chain has TRBV9 and TRBJ2-3; 9 nucleotides match TRBD2. CDR1 and CDR2 from the germline V gene are SGDLS and YYNGEE. This CDR3 has 16 residues. V dropped 0 bases and J dropped 5; count of bases not matched to a gene: 7. CDR3 bases: TGTGCCAGCAGCGTAGGTGGCGGGGGGGCCAGAGATACGCAGTATTTT. This translates into CASSVGGGGARDTQYF.

This clone has a single count. The chain uses TRBV4-2 and TRBJ2-2; 10 bases agree with TRBD1. Per the germline V gene, CDR1 is LGHNA and CDR2 is YNFKEQ. This CDR3 comprises 16 residues. V shed 6 bases, J shed 1 base, and the junction held 5 bases outside the gene matches. The CDR3 coding sequence is TGTGCCAGCAGGGACCGGGACAGGGGGAACACCGGGGAGCTGTTTTTT. Its translation is CASRDRDRGNTGELFF.

CDR3 in DNA: TGTGCCAGCCGAATGGTGCCAGGGTCCCCTGAAGCTTTCTTT. This sequence encodes CASRMVPGSPEAFF. V is TRBV19 and J is TRBJ1-1; the D gene is possibly TRBD1 (5 bases). From germline, CDR1 is LNHDA and CDR2 SQIVND (reference sequence). With 9 bases removed from V and 6 bases from J, the gap between germline ends came to 20 bases. The CDR3 is 14 residues long.

The chain joins TRBV5-1 to TRBJ2-7, with D perhaps TRBD1 (5 bases). Germline V gives CDR1 SGHRS, CDR2 YFSETQ. This CDR3 comprises 13 residues. Trimming removed 4 bases at V and 3 bases at J, with 11 bases between. The CDR3 nucleotides are TGCGCCAGCAGCCACCAAACAGGCTACGAGCAGTACTTC. Translated, it gives CASSHQTGYEQYF.

The rearrangement links TRBV11-3 to TRBJ1-2, with 7 bases lining up with TRBD1. The CDR3 totals 14 residues. Trimming removed 5 bases from V and 5 bases from J; junction bases left unmatched: 8. CDR1 and CDR2 from the germline V gene are SGHNT and YENEEA. In DNA, the CDR3 is TGTGCCAGCAGCCTTCCGGGACAGCTTTATGGCTACACCTTC. It yields the protein CASSLPGQLYGYTF.

The J gene is TRBJ2-7, the V gene TRBV7-9; possibly TRBD1 for D (6 bases). Trimming removed 6 bases at V and 2 bases at J, with 8 bases between. Germline values: CDR1 SEHNR, CDR2 FQNEAQ (reference sequence). This CDR3 contains 12 residues. The CDR3 DNA reads as TGTGCCAGCAGGGGGACAACCTACGAGCAGTACTTC. Amino acid sequence: CASRGTTYEQYF.

The V and J genes are TRBV7-6 and TRBJ2-7, with no clear D. In germline, CDR1 is SGHVS, CDR2 FNYEAQ. Trimming shortened V by 1 base and J by 3 bases, and 10 bases separated the two germline ends. The CDR3 covers 14 residues. The CDR3 loop is CASSLEAVNYEQYF. The CDR3 nucleotides read TGTGCCAGCAGCTTAGAAGCAGTCAACTACGAGCAGTACTTC. The variable domain in full, with the rest retrieved from reference TRBV7-6 and TRBJ2-7, is GAGVSQSPRYKVTKRGQDVALRCDPISGHVSLYWYRQALGQGPEFLTYFNYEAQQDKSGLPNDRFSAERPEGSISTLTIQRTEQRDSAMYRCASSLEAVNYEQYFGPGTRLTVT.

V and J are TRBV7-9 and TRBJ2-1; 10 positions agree with TRBD2. Per germline, CDR1 SEHNR and CDR2 FQNEAQ (reference sequence). CDR3 size: 18 residues. With 4 bases clipped from V and 7 bases from J, the junction kept 16 bases outside the gene matches. CDR3 sequence: CASSSLSGLAGVTNEQFF. CDR3 in DNA: TGTGCCAGCAGCTCCCTGTCGGGGCTAGCGGGGGTTACTAATGAGCAGTTCTTC.

This chain links TRBV7-8 with TRBJ1-6; possible D gene TRBD1, 5 bases. The CDR3 spans 15 residues. Trimming shortened V by 1 base and J by 9 bases, and 13 bases separated the two germline ends. Looked up from germline, CDR1 is SGHVS and CDR2 is FQNEAQ. The CDR3 nucleotides read TGTGCCAGCAGCTTAGGAAAGGAGGGGAGTTCACCCCTCCACTTT. Amino acid sequence: CASSLGKEGSSPLHF. Complete variable domain (other parts from reference TRBV7-8 and TRBJ1-6): GAGVSQSPRYKVAKRGQDVALRCDPISGHVSLFWYQQALGQGPEFLTYFQNEAQLDKSGLPSDRFFAERPEGSVSTLKIQRTQQEDSAVYLCASSLGKEGSSPLHFGNGTRLTVT.

The V gene is TRBV28, the J gene TRBJ2-1; D possibly corresponds to TRBD2 (6 bases). Trimming took 4 bases from V and 6 from J, leaving 19 bases between them. Per germline, CDR1 MDHEN and CDR2 SYDVKM. This CDR3 has 16 residues. CDR3 amino acids: CASSYIWREKGNEQFF. Written as DNA, the CDR3 is TGTGCCAGCAGTTATATCTGGCGGGAAAAGGGCAATGAGCAGTTCTTC.

This clone was picked up one time. The chain recombines TRBV27 with TRBJ1-1; no firm D call. This CDR3 is built from 14 residues. V lost 2 bases and J lost 0, with 7 bases in between. The germline V gene has CDR1 MNHEY and CDR2 SMNVEV (reference sequence). CDR3 region: CASSLGRMNTEAFF. The CDR3 DNA is TGTGCCAGCAGTTTAGGGCGGATGAACACTGAAGCTTTCTTT.

The rearrangement uses TRBV4-2 and TRBJ2-7; 11 nucleotides line up with TRBD2. J lost 3 bases, V lost 5 bases, and 18 bases had no gene match. This CDR3 has 19 residues. Germline-derived CDR1 and CDR2 are LGHNA and YNFKEQ. The CDR3 DNA reads TGTGCCAGCAGCTTAGATGGGGGACTAGCGGTCCTCCCGTTCTACGAGCAGTACTTC. Translation: CASSLDGGLAVLPFYEQYF.

CDR3 sequence (DNA): TGTGCCAGCAGCTTATGGTGGGAGCAGGAGACCCAGTACTTC. It translates to CASSLWWEQETQYF. The chain joins TRBV7-8 to TRBJ2-5, with D possibly being TRBD2 (5 bases). The germline CDR1 and CDR2 sequences are SGHVS and FQNEAQ. The CDR3 runs to 14 residues. Trimming took 2 bases from V and 5 from J, leaving 12 bases between them. The full variable domain, with the rest looked up from reference TRBV7-8 and TRBJ2-5, is GAGVSQSPRYKVAKRGQDVALRCDPISGHVSLFWYQQALGQGPEFLTYFQNEAQLDKSGLPSDRFFAERPEGSVSTLKIQRTQQEDSAVYLCASSLWWEQETQYFGPGTRLLVL.

The rearrangement joins TRBV4-1 to TRBJ1-5; D is ambiguous. The germline gives CDR1 MGHRA, CDR2 YSYEKL. The CDR3 loop spans 15 amino acids. V was trimmed by 4 bases and J by 0 bases, leaving 10 bases between them. The CDR3 loop is CASSLWAYSNQPQHF. In DNA, the CDR3 is TGCGCCAGCAGCCTATGGGCTTATAGCAATCAGCCCCAGCATTTT.

The chain uses TRBV2 and TRBJ2-3; TRBD2 matches 9 bases. CDR3 length equals 19 residues. From germline, CDR1 is SNHLY and CDR2 FYNNEI. The junction had 19 bases not matched to a gene; V was cut back by 8 bases and J by 1 base. In nucleotides, the CDR3 is TGTGCCAGCCCGACAAGGGGCGGGGGGGCCGTTTTTGGCACAGATACGCAGTATTTT. Residues: CASPTRGGGAVFGTDTQYF.